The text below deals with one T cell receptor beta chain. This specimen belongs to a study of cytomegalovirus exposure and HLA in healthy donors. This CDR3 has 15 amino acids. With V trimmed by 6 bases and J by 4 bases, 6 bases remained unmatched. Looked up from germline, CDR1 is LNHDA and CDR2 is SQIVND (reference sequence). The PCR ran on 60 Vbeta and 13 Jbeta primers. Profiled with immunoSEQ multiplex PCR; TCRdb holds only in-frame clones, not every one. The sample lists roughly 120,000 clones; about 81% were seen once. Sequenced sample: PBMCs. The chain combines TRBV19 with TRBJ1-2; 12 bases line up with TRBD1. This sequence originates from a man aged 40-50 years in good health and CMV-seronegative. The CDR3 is CASSWDRGQGYGYTF. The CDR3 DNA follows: TGTGCCAGTAGCTGGGACAGGGGGCAGGGCTATGGCTACACCTTC.